The 24 T cell receptor beta chains presented below share a single source sample, sequenced in a study of shared clonotypes between healthy human individuals. The repertoire was sequenced with immunoSEQ multiplex PCR; TCRdb's copy has only in-frame clones and lacks some. The sample has about 1.1 million clones, 70% to 85% seen once. The specimen sequenced was memory CD4+ T cells from PBMCs. The subset: CD45RA-negative fraction. The receptors come from a man aged 18-30 years in good health. Some clones in this sample may be carry-over from other donors' samples.

The rearrangement links TRBV28 to TRBJ2-3; possible D gene TRBD1, 6 bases. V was trimmed by 3 bases and J by 3 bases, leaving 13 bases between them. CDR3 length equals 15 residues. Germline-derived CDR1 and CDR2 are MDHEN and SYDVKM. This CDR3 reads CASSFWSGATDTQYF. The CDR3 DNA is TGTGCCAGCAGTTTTTGGTCAGGGGCGACAGATACGCAGTATTTT.

The count of this clone is one. This chain uses TRBV6-1 with TRBJ1-4; TRBD1 matches at 7 bases. The germline V gene has CDR1 MNHNS and CDR2 SASEGT. J lost 3 bases, V lost 5 bases, and 0 bases had no gene match. This CDR3 spans 13 amino acids. In DNA form, the CDR3 reads TGTGCCAGCAGTAGGGGGCCTAATGAAAAACTGTTTTTT. This sequence encodes CASSRGPNEKLFF.

The sample holds a few counts of this clone. The CDR3: CASSADRVGGYTF. The CDR3 bases are TGTGCCAGCAGTGCCGACAGGGTGGGCGGCTACACCTTC. This chain joins TRBV6-5 and TRBJ1-2, with 7 positions matching TRBD1. The CDR3 is 13 amino acids. The ends lost 5 bases at V and 8 bases at J; junction bases unmatched: 8. CDR1 and CDR2 (germline): MNHEY, SVGAGI.

V is TRBV7-5 and J is TRBJ1-2. TRBV7-5 has pseudogene status. This CDR3 is 13 amino acids long. CDR3 DNA: TGTGTCAGAAGCCCTGGGGGGACCTATGGCTACACCTTC. Its translation: CVRSPGGTYGYTF.

This sequence joins TRBV7-7 and TRBJ2-1; D remains unclear. In germline, CDR1 is SSHAT, CDR2 FNYEAQ (reference sequence). The CDR3 length is 15 residues. Between the trimmed V and J ends, which lost 1 base and 0 bases, there was a span of 7 bases. In DNA form, the CDR3 reads TGTGCCAGCAGCTTAGACTCCAGCTCCTACAATGAGCAGTTCTTC. Protein: CASSLDSSSYNEQFF. Full variable domain (missing parts from reference TRBV7-7 and TRBJ2-1): GAGVSQSPRYKVTKRGQDVTLRCDPISSHATLYWYQQALGQGPEFLTYFNYEAQPDKSGLPSDRFSAERPEGSISTLTIQRTEQRDSAMYRCASSLDSSSYNEQFFGPGTRLTVL.

The V call is TRBV6-5, the J call TRBJ1-2; 7 nucleotides match TRBD1. With V trimmed by 6 bases and J by 2 bases, 6 bases remained unmatched. CDR1 and CDR2 from the germline V gene are MNHEY and SVGAGI. The CDR3 has 14 amino acids. CDR3 DNA sequence: TGTGCCAGCAGAAGGGACAGCACCAACTATGGCTACACCTTC. Protein product: CASRRDSTNYGYTF.

V gene TRBV7-3 combines with J gene TRBJ2-7; no reliable D call. CDR1 is SGHTA and CDR2 is FQGTGA in the germline V gene. Trimming pared 2 bases from V and 7 bases from J, leaving 12 bases between. This CDR3 comprises 13 residues. CDR3 loop: CASSLSASSEQYF. The CDR3 nucleotides are TGTGCCAGCAGCTTATCTGCCAGTAGTGAGCAGTACTTC.

The chain uses TRBV7-2 and TRBJ2-3; D is undetermined. V was cut by 1 base and J by 6 bases, with 8 bases left in between. Germline V gives CDR1 SGHTA, CDR2 FQGNSA. The CDR3 loop spans 13 amino acids. The CDR3 sequence is CASSLGPFDTQYF. The CDR3 nucleotides read TGTGCCAGCAGCTTAGGCCCCTTTGATACGCAGTATTTT. The full variable domain, its missing parts supplied by reference TRBV7-2 and TRBJ2-3, is GAGVSQSPSNKVTEKGKDVELRCDPISGHTALYWYRQSLGQGLEFLIYFQGNSAPDKSGLPSDRFSAERTGGSVSTLTIQRTQQEDSAVYLCASSLGPFDTQYFGPGTRLTVL.

The J gene is TRBJ2-3, the V gene TRBV11-2, with D uncertain. Germline-derived CDR1 and CDR2 are SGHAT and FQNNGV. This CDR3 spans 15 amino acids. V shed 6 bases and J shed 1 base, with 14 bases lying between them. The DNA for the CDR3 is TGTGCCAGCAGGCAGAGCTTTTGGGGCACAGATACGCAGTATTTT. It specifies CASRQSFWGTDTQYF.

The CDR3 loop is CASSSGLRRGTDTQYF. For the CDR3, the DNA is TGCGCCAGCAGCTCGGGACTCCGAAGAGGCACAGATACGCAGTATTTT. The chain links TRBV5-1 to TRBJ2-3; tentatively, D is TRBD2 (6 bases). This CDR3 has 16 residues. Germline CDR1 SGHRS, CDR2 YFSETQ. V was shortened by 3 bases and J by 1 base, with 15 bases between the two germline ends.

This chain links TRBV28 with TRBJ1-4; D uncertain. V was trimmed by 3 bases and J by 5 bases, leaving 13 bases between them. The CDR3 extends over 15 amino acids. Germline V CDR1 and CDR2: MDHEN, SYDVKM. The CDR3 sequence: CASSFADRPNEKLFF. CDR3 in DNA: TGTGCCAGCAGTTTCGCGGACCGCCCAAATGAAAAACTGTTTTTT.

The chain has TRBV4-3 and TRBJ2-4; 7 bases agree with TRBD2. The CDR3 totals 13 residues. Per germline, CDR1 LGHNA and CDR2 YSLEER. V was clipped by 4 bases and J by 6 bases; unmatched bases: 3. CDR3 sequence: CASSPGGRNIQYF. The CDR3 bases are TGCGCCAGCAGCCCGGGGGGTCGAAACATTCAGTACTTC.

This clone occurred a few times. V is TRBV5-1 and J is TRBJ2-7, with 11 bases identical to TRBD2. V gave up 4 bases and J gave up 6 bases; unmatched junction bases: 12. From germline, CDR1 is SGHRS and CDR2 YFSETQ. The CDR3 runs 16 residues. In nucleotides, the CDR3 is TGCGCCAGCAGCCCACTCCCTAGCGGGAGGTCCGGCGAGCAGTACTTC. It codes for CASSPLPSGRSGEQYF.

This chain uses TRBV7-9 with TRBJ1-1; D not certain. This CDR3 region has 11 residues. V lost 4 bases to trimming and J lost 11 bases, with 11 bases between them. Germline V gives CDR1 SEHNR, CDR2 FQNEAQ (reference sequence). The CDR3 region has the DNA TGTGCCAGCAGCTGGGGAGACGGGGCTTTCTTT. Translating it yields CASSWGDGAFF.

This clone was detected only a few times. At the DNA level, this CDR3 is encoded by other sequences in the same sample as well. This sequence joins TRBV4-2 and TRBJ2-2; D unclear. The germline V gene encodes CDR1 LGHNA and CDR2 YNFKEQ. V dropped 0 bases and J dropped 6 bases, with 5 bases sitting between them. The CDR3 spans 13 residues. The CDR3 DNA follows: TGTGCCAGCAGCCAAGATTCCGCCGGGGAGCTGTTTTTT. Protein product: CASSQDSAGELFF.

The CDR3 DNA reads TGTGCCAGCAGCTTTCCCCGCCCTGGGGCCAACGTCCTGACTTTC. Protein sequence: CASSFPRPGANVLTF. The J gene is TRBJ2-6, the V gene TRBV7-2; no definite D call. The germline CDR1 and CDR2 sequences are SGHTA and FQGNSA. The CDR3 sequence is 15 residues long. The ends were cut back, 3 bases at V and 2 bases at J, with 8 bases in the middle.

A note on this clone: Other DNA sequences in this specimen translate into the identical CDR3. The V call is TRBV5-1, the J call TRBJ2-3; unclear D gene. Germline loops: CDR1 SGHRS, CDR2 YFSETQ. The CDR3 sequence is 12 residues long. The ends were cut back, 0 bases at V and 5 bases at J, with 4 bases in the middle. CDR3 in amino acids: CASSLVGDTQYF. Here the CDR3 DNA reads TGCGCCAGCAGCTTGGTGGGAGATACGCAGTATTTT.

The chain employs TRBV6-1 and TRBJ2-3, with D possibly matching TRBD2 (6 bases). The germline V gene has CDR1 MNHNS and CDR2 SASEGT. This CDR3 is built from 13 residues. V was clipped by 10 bases and J by 4 bases, with 15 bases between them. CDR3 amino acids: CAIRRGLADTQYF. DNA for the CDR3: TGTGCCATCCGCCGGGGGTTAGCAGATACGCAGTATTTT.

The table lists this clone with many counts. The chain is built from TRBV6-1 and TRBJ2-5; D assignment may be TRBD1 or TRBD2 (5 bases each). CDR1 and CDR2 (germline): MNHNS, SASEGT. The germline V and J ends were trimmed by 5 bases and 4 bases, with 17 bases remaining between them. The CDR3 contains 15 residues. The CDR3 region is CASSLGVDGGETQYF. The CDR3, as DNA: TGTGCCAGCAGTCTTGGTGTGGATGGGGGAGAGACCCAGTACTTC.

The gene calls are TRBV7-2 and TRBJ2-1, with 10 bases identical to TRBD2. Germline V lookup: CDR1 SGHTA, CDR2 FQGNSA. V shed 5 bases and J 8 bases; nucleotides not matched to a gene: 9. CDR3 length equals 15 residues. CDR3 bases: TGTGCCAGCAGCCCCCCGGCTAGCGGGAGAGATGAGCAGTTCTTC. Translating it yields CASSPPASGRDEQFF. Looking up the rest from reference TRBV7-2 and TRBJ2-1 gives the full variable domain: GAGVSQSPSNKVTEKGKDVELRCDPISGHTALYWYRQSLGQGLEFLIYFQGNSAPDKSGLPSDRFSAERTGGSVSTLTIQRTQQEDSAVYLCASSPPASGRDEQFFGPGTRLTVL.

The chain combines TRBV18 with TRBJ2-3; TRBD2 matches at 8 bases. CDR1 is KGHSH and CDR2 is LQKENI in the germline V gene. This CDR3 region has 16 residues. V shed 3 bases, J shed 3 bases, and the junction held 8 bases outside the gene matches. The CDR3 loop is CASSPSSGGGTDTQYF. The CDR3 DNA follows: TGTGCCAGCTCACCGTCCAGCGGGGGAGGGACAGATACGCAGTATTTT.

V is TRBV7-2 and J is TRBJ1-2; TRBD1 aligns across 9 bases. Losses at the gene ends were 1 base for V and 8 bases for J; bases not matched to a gene: 11. Germline values: CDR1 SGHTA, CDR2 FQGNSA. The CDR3 length is 16 residues. CDR3 bases: TGTGCCAGCAGCTTAGGCCGTCCCGGGACAGGGAGCGGCTACACCTTC. Its protein product is CASSLGRPGTGSGYTF.

The chain is built from TRBV7-2 and TRBJ2-2; 9 bases align to TRBD1. Germline-derived CDR1 and CDR2 are SGHTA and FQGNSA. This CDR3 comprises 16 residues. Trimming removed 1 base from V and 5 bases from J; junction bases left unmatched: 5. This CDR3 reads CASSLGRDRVTGELFF. The CDR3 DNA is TGTGCCAGCAGCTTAGGGCGGGACAGGGTAACCGGGGAGCTGTTTTTT.

This chain joins TRBV5-1 and TRBJ1-1; D possibly corresponds to TRBD1 (5 bases). There are 17 residues in the CDR3. Germline V gene data show CDR1 as SGHRS and CDR2 as YFSETQ. V was clipped by 1 base and J by 1 base, with 17 bases between them. The CDR3 spells CASSLPGISGWNTEAFF. The CDR3 coding sequence is TGCGCCAGCAGCTTGCCAGGGATTTCTGGCTGGAACACTGAAGCTTTCTTT.